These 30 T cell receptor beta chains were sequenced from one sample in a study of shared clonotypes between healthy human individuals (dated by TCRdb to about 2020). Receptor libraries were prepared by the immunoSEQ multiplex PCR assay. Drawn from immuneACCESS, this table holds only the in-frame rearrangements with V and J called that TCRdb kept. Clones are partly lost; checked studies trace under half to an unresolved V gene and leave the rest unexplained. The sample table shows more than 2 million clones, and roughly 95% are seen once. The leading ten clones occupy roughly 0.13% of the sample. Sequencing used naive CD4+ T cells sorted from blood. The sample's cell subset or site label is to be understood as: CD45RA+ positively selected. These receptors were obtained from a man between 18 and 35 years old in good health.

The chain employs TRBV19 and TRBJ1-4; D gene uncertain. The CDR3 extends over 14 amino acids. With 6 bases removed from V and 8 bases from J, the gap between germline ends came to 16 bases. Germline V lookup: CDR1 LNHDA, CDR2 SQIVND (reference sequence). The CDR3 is CASRPGTEWEKLFF. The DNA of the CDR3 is TGTGCCAGTAGACCCGGTACAGAATGGGAAAAACTGTTTTTT.

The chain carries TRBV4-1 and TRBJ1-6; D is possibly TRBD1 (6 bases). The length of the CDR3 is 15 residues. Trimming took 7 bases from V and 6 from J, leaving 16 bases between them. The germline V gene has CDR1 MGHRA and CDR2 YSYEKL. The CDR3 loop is CASNVDRLGNSPLHF. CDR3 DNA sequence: TGCGCCAGCAACGTTGACAGGCTCGGTAATTCACCCCTCCACTTT.

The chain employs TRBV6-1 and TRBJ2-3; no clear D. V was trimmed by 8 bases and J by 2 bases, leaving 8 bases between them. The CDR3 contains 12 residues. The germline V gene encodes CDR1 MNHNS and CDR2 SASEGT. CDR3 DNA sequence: TGTGCCAGCTTGCACCACACAGATACGCAGTATTTT. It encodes CASLHHTDTQYF.

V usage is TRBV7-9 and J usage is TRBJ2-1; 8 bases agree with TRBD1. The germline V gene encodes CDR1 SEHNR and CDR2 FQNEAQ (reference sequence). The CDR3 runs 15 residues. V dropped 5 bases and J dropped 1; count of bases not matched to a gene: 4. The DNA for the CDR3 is TGTGCCAGCAGCACCGGGACAGGTTCCTACAATGAGCAGTTCTTC. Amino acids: CASSTGTGSYNEQFF.

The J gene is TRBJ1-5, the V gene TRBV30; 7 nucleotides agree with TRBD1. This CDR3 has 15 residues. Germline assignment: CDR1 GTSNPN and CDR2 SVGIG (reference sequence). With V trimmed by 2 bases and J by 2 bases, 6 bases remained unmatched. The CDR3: CAWSSQGEGNQPQHF. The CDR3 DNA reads TGTGCCTGGAGTAGTCAGGGGGAAGGCAATCAGCCCCAGCATTTT.

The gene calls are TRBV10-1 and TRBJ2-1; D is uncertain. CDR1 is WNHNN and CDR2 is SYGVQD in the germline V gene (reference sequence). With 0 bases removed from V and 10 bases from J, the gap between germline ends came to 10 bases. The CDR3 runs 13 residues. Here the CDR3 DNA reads TGCGCCAGCAGTGAGTCAGGATTGTACGAGCAGTTCTTC. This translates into CASSESGLYEQFF.

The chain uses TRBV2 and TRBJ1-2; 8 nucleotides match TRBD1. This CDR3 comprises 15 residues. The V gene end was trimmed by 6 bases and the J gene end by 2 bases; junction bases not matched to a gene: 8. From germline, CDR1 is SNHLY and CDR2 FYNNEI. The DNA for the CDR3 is TGTGCCAGCAGCACTGGGACAGGTGAAAACTATGGCTACACCTTC. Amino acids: CASSTGTGENYGYTF.

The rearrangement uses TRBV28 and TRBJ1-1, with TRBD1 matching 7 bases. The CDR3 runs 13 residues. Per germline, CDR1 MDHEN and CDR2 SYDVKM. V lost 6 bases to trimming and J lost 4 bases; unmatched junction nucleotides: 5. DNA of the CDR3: TGTGCCAGCAGGGAGACAGGGATCACTGAAGCTTTCTTT. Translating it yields CASRETGITEAFF. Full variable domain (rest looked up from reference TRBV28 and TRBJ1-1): DVKVTQSSRYLVKRTGEKVFLECVQDMDHENMFWYRQDPGLGLRLIYFSYDVKMKEKGDIPEGYSVSREKKERFSLILESASTNQTSMYLCASRETGITEAFFGQGTRLTVV.

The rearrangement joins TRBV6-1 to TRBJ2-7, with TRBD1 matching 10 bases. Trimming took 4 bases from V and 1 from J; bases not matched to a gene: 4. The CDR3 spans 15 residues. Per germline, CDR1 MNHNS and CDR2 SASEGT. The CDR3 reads CASSVRDRGSYEQYF. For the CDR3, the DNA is TGTGCCAGCAGTGTCCGGGACAGGGGTTCCTACGAGCAGTACTTC.

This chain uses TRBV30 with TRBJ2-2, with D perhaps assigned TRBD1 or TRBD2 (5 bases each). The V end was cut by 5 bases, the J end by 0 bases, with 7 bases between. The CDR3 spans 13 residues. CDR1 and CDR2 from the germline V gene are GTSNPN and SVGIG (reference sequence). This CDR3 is CAWLGANTGELFF. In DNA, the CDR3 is TGTGCCTGGCTGGGGGCGAACACCGGGGAGCTGTTTTTT. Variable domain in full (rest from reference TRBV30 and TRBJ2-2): SQTIHQWPATLVQPVGSPLSLECTVEGTSNPNLYWYRQAAGRGLQLLFYSVGIGQISSEVPQNLSASRPQDRQFILSSKKLLLSDSGFYLCAWLGANTGELFFGEGSRLTVL.

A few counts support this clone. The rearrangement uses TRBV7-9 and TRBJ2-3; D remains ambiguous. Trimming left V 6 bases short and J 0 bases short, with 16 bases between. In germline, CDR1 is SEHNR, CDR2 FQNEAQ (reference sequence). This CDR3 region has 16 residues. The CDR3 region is CASRRAETSSTDTQYF. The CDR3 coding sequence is TGTGCCAGCAGAAGGGCCGAGACTTCTAGCACAGATACGCAGTATTTT. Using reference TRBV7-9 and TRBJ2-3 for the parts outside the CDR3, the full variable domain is DTGVSQNPRHKITKRGQNVTFRCDPISEHNRLYWYRQTLGQGPEFLTYFQNEAQLEKSRLLSDRFSAERPKGSFSTLEIQRTEQGDSAMYLCASRRAETSSTDTQYFGPGTRLTVL.

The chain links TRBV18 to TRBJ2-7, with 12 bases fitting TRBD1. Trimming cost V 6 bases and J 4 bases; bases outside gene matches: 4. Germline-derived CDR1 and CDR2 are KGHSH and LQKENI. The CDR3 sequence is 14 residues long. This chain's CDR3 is CASSGGQGAYEQYF. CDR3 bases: TGTGCCAGCTCGGGGGGACAGGGGGCGTACGAGCAGTACTTC.

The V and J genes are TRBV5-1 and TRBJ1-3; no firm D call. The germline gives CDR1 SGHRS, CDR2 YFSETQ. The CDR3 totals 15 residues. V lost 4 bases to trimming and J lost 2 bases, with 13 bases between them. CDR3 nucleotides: TGCGCCAGCAGCCTCCGACTAGATCCTGGAAACACCATATATTTT. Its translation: CASSLRLDPGNTIYF.

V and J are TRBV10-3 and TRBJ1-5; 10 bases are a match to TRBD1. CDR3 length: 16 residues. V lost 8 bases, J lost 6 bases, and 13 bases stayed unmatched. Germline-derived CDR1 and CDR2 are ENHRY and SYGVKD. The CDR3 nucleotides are TGTGCCATCTCATCTAGCGGGACAGGGGAAGTTCAGCCCCAGCATTTT. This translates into CAISSSGTGEVQPQHF.

The CDR3 DNA follows: TGTGCCAGCTCACCAAGCCGAGGGAACACCGGGGAGCTGTTTTTT. Amino acid sequence: CASSPSRGNTGELFF. The chain combines TRBV18 with TRBJ2-2; unclear D gene. Germline-derived CDR1 and CDR2 are KGHSH and LQKENI. V was pared by 2 bases and J by 1 base, with 8 bases between. This CDR3 has 15 amino acids. The full variable domain, in which reference TRBV18 and TRBJ2-2 provide the parts outside the CDR3, is NAGVMQNPRHLVRRRGQEARLRCSPMKGHSHVYWYRQLPEEGLKFMVYLQKENIIDESGMPKERFSAEFPKEGPSILRIQQVVRGDSAAYFCASSPSRGNTGELFFGEGSRLTVL.

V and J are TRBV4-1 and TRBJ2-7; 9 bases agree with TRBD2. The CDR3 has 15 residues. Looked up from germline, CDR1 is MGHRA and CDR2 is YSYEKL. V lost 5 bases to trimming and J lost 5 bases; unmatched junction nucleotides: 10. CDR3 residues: CASSTGRLAGNEQYF. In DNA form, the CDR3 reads TGCGCCAGCAGCACAGGGCGTCTAGCGGGAAACGAGCAGTACTTC.

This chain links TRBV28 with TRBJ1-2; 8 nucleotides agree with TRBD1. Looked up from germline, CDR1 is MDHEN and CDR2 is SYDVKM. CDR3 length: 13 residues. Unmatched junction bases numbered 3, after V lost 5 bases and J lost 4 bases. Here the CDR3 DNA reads TGTGCCAGCAGTATCGGGACAGGCTATGGCTACACCTTC. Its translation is CASSIGTGYGYTF.

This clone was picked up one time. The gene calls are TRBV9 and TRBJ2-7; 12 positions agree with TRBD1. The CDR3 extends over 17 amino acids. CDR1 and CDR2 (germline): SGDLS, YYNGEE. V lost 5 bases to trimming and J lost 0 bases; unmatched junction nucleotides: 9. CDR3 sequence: CASSPGTGGKFSYEQYF. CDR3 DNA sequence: TGTGCCAGCAGTCCTGGGACAGGGGGCAAGTTCTCCTACGAGCAGTACTTC.

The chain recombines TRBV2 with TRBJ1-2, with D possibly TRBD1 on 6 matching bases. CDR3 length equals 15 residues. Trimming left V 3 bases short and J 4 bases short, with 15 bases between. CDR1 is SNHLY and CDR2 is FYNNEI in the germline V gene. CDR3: CASSDTGAARYGYTF. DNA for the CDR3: TGTGCCAGCAGTGATACGGGGGCCGCCCGCTATGGCTACACCTTC. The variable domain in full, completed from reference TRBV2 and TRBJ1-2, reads EPEVTQTPSHQVTQMGQEVILRCVPISNHLYFYWYRQILGQKVEFLVSFYNNEISEKSEIFDDQFSVERPDGSNFTLKIRSTKLEDSAMYFCASSDTGAARYGYTFGSGTRLTVV.

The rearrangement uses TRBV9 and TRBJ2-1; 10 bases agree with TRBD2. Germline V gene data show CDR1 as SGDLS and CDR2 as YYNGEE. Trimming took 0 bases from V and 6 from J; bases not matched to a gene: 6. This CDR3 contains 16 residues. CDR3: CASSVGSGRARNEQFF. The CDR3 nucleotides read TGTGCCAGCAGCGTAGGGAGCGGGAGGGCCCGCAATGAGCAGTTCTTC.

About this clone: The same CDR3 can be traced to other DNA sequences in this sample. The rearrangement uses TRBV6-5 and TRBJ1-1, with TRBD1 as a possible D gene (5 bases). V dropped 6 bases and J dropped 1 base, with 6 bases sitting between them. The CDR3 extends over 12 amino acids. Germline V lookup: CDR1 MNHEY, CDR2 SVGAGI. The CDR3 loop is CASRGGNTEAFF. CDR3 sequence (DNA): TGTGCCAGCAGGGGGGGGAACACTGAAGCTTTCTTT.

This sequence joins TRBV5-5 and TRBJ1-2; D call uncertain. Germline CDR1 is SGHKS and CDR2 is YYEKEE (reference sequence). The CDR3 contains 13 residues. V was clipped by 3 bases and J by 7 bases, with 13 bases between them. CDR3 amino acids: CASSWPGMSGYTF. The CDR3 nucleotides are TGTGCCAGCAGCTGGCCGGGGATGAGTGGCTACACCTTC.

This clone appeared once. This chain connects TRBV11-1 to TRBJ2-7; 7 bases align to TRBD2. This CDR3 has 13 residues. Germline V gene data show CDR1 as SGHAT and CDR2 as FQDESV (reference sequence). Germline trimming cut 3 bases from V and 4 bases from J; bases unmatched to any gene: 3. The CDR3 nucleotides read TGTGCCAGCAGCTTGCTACTAGCGTACGAGCAGTACTTC. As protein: CASSLLLAYEQYF.

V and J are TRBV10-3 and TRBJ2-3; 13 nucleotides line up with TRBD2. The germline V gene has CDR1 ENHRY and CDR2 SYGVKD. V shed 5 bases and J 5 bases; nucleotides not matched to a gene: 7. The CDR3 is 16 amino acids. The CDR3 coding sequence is TGTGCCATCAGTTGGACTAGCGGGGGAGGCGGAGATACGCAGTATTTT. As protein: CAISWTSGGGGDTQYF.

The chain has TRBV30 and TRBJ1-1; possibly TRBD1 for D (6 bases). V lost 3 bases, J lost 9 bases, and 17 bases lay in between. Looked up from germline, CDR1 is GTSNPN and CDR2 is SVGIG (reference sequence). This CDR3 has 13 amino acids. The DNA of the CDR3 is TGTGCCTGGAGGGAAGGACAGCGGAGTAAAGCTTTCTTT. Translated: CAWREGQRSKAFF. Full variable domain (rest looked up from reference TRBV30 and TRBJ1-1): SQTIHQWPATLVQPVGSPLSLECTVEGTSNPNLYWYRQAAGRGLQLLFYSVGIGQISSEVPQNLSASRPQDRQFILSSKKLLLSDSGFYLCAWREGQRSKAFFGQGTRLTVV.

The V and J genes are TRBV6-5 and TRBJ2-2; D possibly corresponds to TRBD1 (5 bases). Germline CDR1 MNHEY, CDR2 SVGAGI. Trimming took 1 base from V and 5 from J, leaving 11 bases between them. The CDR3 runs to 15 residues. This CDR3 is CASSYFRQQTGELFF. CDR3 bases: TGTGCCAGCAGTTACTTCCGACAGCAAACCGGGGAGCTGTTTTTT.

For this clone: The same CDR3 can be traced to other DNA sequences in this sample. CDR3 sequence: CASSPDRANEKLFF. CDR3 coding DNA: TGTGCCAGCAGTCCTGACAGAGCCAATGAAAAACTGTTTTTT. The V and J genes are TRBV2 and TRBJ1-4; perhaps TRBD1 as D (5 bases). Germline V lookup: CDR1 SNHLY, CDR2 FYNNEI. V was pared by 5 bases and J by 5 bases, with 12 bases between. The CDR3 runs 14 residues. Filled out from reference TRBV2 and TRBJ1-4, the complete variable domain reads EPEVTQTPSHQVTQMGQEVILRCVPISNHLYFYWYRQILGQKVEFLVSFYNNEISEKSEIFDDQFSVERPDGSNFTLKIRSTKLEDSAMYFCASSPDRANEKLFFGSGTQLSVL.

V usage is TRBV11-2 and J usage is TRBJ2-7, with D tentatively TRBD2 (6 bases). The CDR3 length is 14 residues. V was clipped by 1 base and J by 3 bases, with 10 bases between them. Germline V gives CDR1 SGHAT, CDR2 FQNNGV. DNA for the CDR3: TGTGCCAGCAGCTTAGTCAGGGAGGACTACGAGCAGTACTTC. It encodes CASSLVREDYEQYF.

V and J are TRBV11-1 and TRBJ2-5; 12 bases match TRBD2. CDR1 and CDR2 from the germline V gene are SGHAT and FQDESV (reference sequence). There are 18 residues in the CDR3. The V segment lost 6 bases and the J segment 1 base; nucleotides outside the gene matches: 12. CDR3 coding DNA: TGTGCCAGCAGTCTAGGGGCGACTAGCGGGGGAATCCAAGAGACCCAGTACTTC. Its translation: CASSLGATSGGIQETQYF. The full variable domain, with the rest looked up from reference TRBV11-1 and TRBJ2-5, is EAEVAQSPRYKITEKSQAVAFWCDPISGHATLYWYRQILGQGPELLVQFQDESVVDDSQLPKDRFSAERLKGVDSTLKIQPAELGDSAMYLCASSLGATSGGIQETQYFGPGTRLLVL.

CDR3 sequence (DNA): TGTGCCAGCAGTGAAGCGTCGCAGGGCTCGGACGAGCAGTACTTC. Translating it yields CASSEASQGSDEQYF. The genes are TRBV2 and TRBJ2-7; D possibly corresponds to TRBD1 (5 bases). Germline lookup yields CDR1 SNHLY and CDR2 FYNNEI. Between the trimmed V and J ends, which lost 0 bases and 5 bases, there was a span of 14 bases. The CDR3 runs to 15 residues.